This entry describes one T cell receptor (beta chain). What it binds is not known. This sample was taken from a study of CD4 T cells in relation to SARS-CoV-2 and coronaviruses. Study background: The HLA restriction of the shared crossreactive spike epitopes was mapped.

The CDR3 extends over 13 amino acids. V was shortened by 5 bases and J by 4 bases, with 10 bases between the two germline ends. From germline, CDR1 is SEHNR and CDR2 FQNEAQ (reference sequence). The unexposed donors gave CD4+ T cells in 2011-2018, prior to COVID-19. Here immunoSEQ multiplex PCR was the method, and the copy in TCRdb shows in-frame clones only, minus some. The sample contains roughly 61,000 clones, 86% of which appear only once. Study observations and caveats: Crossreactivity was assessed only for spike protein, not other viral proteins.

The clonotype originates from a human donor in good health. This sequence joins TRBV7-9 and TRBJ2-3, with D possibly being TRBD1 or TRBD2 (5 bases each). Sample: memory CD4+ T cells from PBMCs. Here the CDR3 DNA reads TGTGCCAGCAGCACCCGGGGCCCAGATACGCAGTATTTT. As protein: CASSTRGPDTQYF. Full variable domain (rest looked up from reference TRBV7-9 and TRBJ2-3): DTGVSQNPRHKITKRGQNVTFRCDPISEHNRLYWYRQTLGQGPEFLTYFQNEAQLEKSRLLSDRFSAERPKGSFSTLEIQRTEQGDSAMYLCASSTRGPDTQYFGPGTRLTVL.